This TCR beta chain was captured by sequencing in a study of monozygotic twins with inflammatory bowel disease. This CDR3 is built from 15 residues. From germline, CDR1 is SGHTA and CDR2 FQGNSA. The study, taken as a whole, reports: Varied immunosuppressive treatments among patients may have increased repertoire variability.

The TCR libraries each used total RNA (around 3,800 ng per library). During cDNA synthesis, UMIs that each contained a 6-nucleotide sample barcode were added by means of template switching. Reanalyzing the 5' RACE reads, TCRdb keeps one entry per CDR3 protein, without DNA. The table lists 93,000 or so distinct CDR3 sequences. With respect to this clonotype: The target antigen is unknown.

Sequenced material: blood. The chain employs TRBV7-2 and TRBJ2-1; TCRdb's D gene call, TRBD2, goes unchecked for lack of DNA. The receptor was derived from a human donor with ulcerative colitis or Crohn's disease, or a healthy co-twin of an affected twin (not recorded which). The CDR3 protein is CASSLGWAEGHEQFF.